Shown below are 21 T cell receptor beta chains from a single sample sequenced in a study of T cell repertoires in cytomegalovirus infection. TCRdb ran MiXCR on the reads and lists one entry per CDR3 protein. The table shows 450,000 to 650,000 distinct CDR3 sequences, with 35% to 50% occurring only once. These TCRs' antigens remain unknown. This sample comprised cultured PBMCs, obtained from culture after CMV antigen stimulation. These receptors were collected from a human donor in good health (CMV status not recorded). Some clones in this sample may be carry-over from other donors' samples.

This clonotype was recorded at least ten times. The rearrangement links TRBV7-8 to TRBJ1-2; D not resolved. Germline V gives CDR1 SGHVS, CDR2 FQNEAQ. The CDR3 consists of 14 residues. Trimming left V 2 bases short and J 2 bases short, with 9 bases between. The CDR3 bases are TGTGCCAGCAGCTTATCCGCCGGGAACTATGGCTACACCTTC. Translation gives CASSLSAGNYGYTF.

This clonotype came up a few times. V and J are TRBV20-1 and TRBJ2-5, with unresolved D. V gave up 3 bases and J gave up 2 bases, with 10 bases separating them. CDR3 size: 13 residues. CDR1 DFQATT and CDR2 SNEGSKA come from the germline V gene (reference sequence). The CDR3 sequence: CSASDYSQETQYF. In nucleotides, the CDR3 is TGCAGTGCTAGTGATTACTCGCAAGAGACCCAGTACTTC.

This clonotype was seen just once. The chain combines TRBV11-2 with TRBJ2-5; no clear D gene. Looked up from germline, CDR1 is SGHAT and CDR2 is FQNNGV. The CDR3 sequence is 18 residues long. V lost 1 base to trimming and J lost 3 bases, with 21 bases between them. The CDR3 DNA is TGTGCCAGCAGCTTAGGAGACCACCGGGCCTTCGTTGAAGAGACCCAGTACTTC. This translates into CASSLGDHRAFVEETQYF.

This clonotype was counted between two and nine times. This chain joins TRBV6-5 and TRBJ2-5; D may be TRBD2 (7 bases). Germline CDR1 and CDR2: MNHEY and SVGAGI. The CDR3 extends over 13 amino acids. The V gene lost 2 bases and the J gene lost 13 bases, with 17 bases spanning the gap. This CDR3 reads CASSYGGGGSPYF. The CDR3 DNA reads TGTGCCAGCAGTTACGGGGGAGGGGGAAGTCCGTACTTC.

The chain employs TRBV7-4 and TRBJ2-3, with TRBD2 as a possible D gene (5 bases). There are 15 residues in the CDR3. CDR1 is SGHVT and CDR2 is SQSDAQ in the germline V gene. The V and J ends lost 3 bases and 3 bases respectively, with 13 bases between them. The CDR3 sequence is CASSFGIIGTDTQYF. As DNA, the CDR3 is TGTGCCAGCAGCTTCGGGATAATAGGGACAGATACGCAGTATTTT.

This clonotype occurred once. V is TRBV2 and J is TRBJ2-3; 7 nucleotides agree with TRBD2. Germline-derived CDR1 and CDR2 are SNHLY and FYNNEI. V lost 3 bases to trimming and J lost 2 bases; unmatched junction nucleotides: 5. The CDR3 has 15 residues. For the CDR3, the DNA is TGTGCCAGCAGTGATACCCGGGGGGTCACAGATACGCAGTATTTT. Protein sequence: CASSDTRGVTDTQYF.

This clonotype was seen only a few times. The J gene is TRBJ2-1, the V gene TRBV7-8; 14 positions agree with TRBD2. The CDR3 loop spans 19 amino acids. V was pared by 5 bases and J by 0 bases, with 9 bases of the junction left unmatched. Germline values: CDR1 SGHVS, CDR2 FQNEAQ. In DNA form, the CDR3 reads TGTGCCAGCAGCCACCCCGGGACTAGCGGGGGAAGCTCCTACAATGAGCAGTTCTTC. Translating it yields CASSHPGTSGGSSYNEQFF.

The V gene is TRBV10-3, the J gene TRBJ2-5; 13 bases align to TRBD2. The CDR3 covers 16 residues. The V and J ends lost 9 bases and 0 bases, in that order; junction bases with no gene match: 7. Germline-derived CDR1 and CDR2 are ENHRY and SYGVKD. The CDR3 region has the DNA TGTGCCATTTCCGCCGGGACTAGCGGGGACCAAGAGACCCAGTACTTC. Its translation is CAISAGTSGDQETQYF.

This chain joins TRBV27 and TRBJ2-3, with 12 positions matching TRBD2. Per germline, CDR1 MNHEY and CDR2 SMNVEV (reference sequence). The CDR3 is 16 residues long. J was trimmed by 2 bases and V by 5 bases; bases with no gene match: 5. CDR3 sequence reads: CASSPWTSGNTDTQYF. In DNA form, the CDR3 reads TGTGCCAGCAGTCCGTGGACTAGCGGGAACACAGATACGCAGTATTTT.

The chain has TRBV7-9 and TRBJ2-5, with TRBD2 matching over 7 bases. The ends lost 5 bases at V and 5 bases at J; junction bases unmatched: 8. The CDR3 sequence is 14 residues long. The germline V gene encodes CDR1 SEHNR and CDR2 FQNEAQ (reference sequence). In DNA, the CDR3 is TGTGCCAGCAGCATAACTAGCGTCCGGGAGACCCAGTACTTC. It is translated as CASSITSVRETQYF.

This clonotype has just a few counts. This sequence joins TRBV6-1 and TRBJ2-3, with D possibly TRBD1 on 5 matching bases. V lost 4 bases and J lost 4, with 12 bases in between. The CDR3 is 14 amino acids. Per the germline V gene, CDR1 is MNHNS and CDR2 is SASEGT. CDR3 sequence (DNA): TGTGCCAGCAGTGTACAGGCTCCGCCAGATACGCAGTATTTT. Its translation is CASSVQAPPDTQYF.

This clonotype was seen more than once but under ten times. CDR3 sequence: CASSQTRAGETQYF. The CDR3 DNA reads TGCGCCAGCAGCCAAACGAGGGCCGGGGAGACCCAGTACTTC. The chain couples TRBV4-1 to TRBJ2-5; D is possibly TRBD2 (5 bases). CDR1 MGHRA and CDR2 YSYEKL come from the germline V gene. V was cut by 2 bases and J by 5 bases, with 12 bases left in between. The CDR3 runs 14 residues.

The genes are TRBV7-2 and TRBJ1-5, with D hard to call. The CDR3 has 15 residues. V lost 1 base, J lost 5 bases, and 12 bases lay in between. From germline, CDR1 is SGHTA and CDR2 FQGNSA. The CDR3 nucleotides read TGTGCCAGCAGCTTAGAAGGAGGGAGGTATCAGCCCCAGCATTTT. As protein: CASSLEGGRYQPQHF.

This clonotype was found a few times. This rearrangement joins TRBV12-3 or TRBV12-4 to TRBJ2-2; weak D call: TRBD1 (5 bases). Trimming shortened V by 1 base and J by 7 bases, and 25 bases separated the two germline ends. This CDR3 has 19 residues. CDR3 in DNA: TGTGCCAGCAGTTTAGGACGGGTTCCCTATAGCCCGCAGGGCGGGGAGCTGTTTTTT. Its translation is CASSLGRVPYSPQGGELFF.

V is TRBV6-6 and J is TRBJ1-5; no clear D. CDR1 MNHNY and CDR2 SVGAGI come from the germline V gene (reference sequence). Trimming shortened V by 5 bases and J by 6 bases, and 11 bases separated the two germline ends. This CDR3 region has 13 residues. Written as DNA, the CDR3 is TGTGCCAGCAGTACCTGGGATGGTCAGCCCCAGCATTTT. Translated: CASSTWDGQPQHF.

The chain combines TRBV7-6 with TRBJ2-1; D tentatively reads TRBD1 or TRBD2 (6 bases each). This CDR3 region has 16 residues. The germline V and J ends were trimmed by 5 bases and 2 bases, with 16 bases remaining between them. CDR1 is SGHVS and CDR2 is FNYEAQ in the germline V gene. The CDR3 DNA reads TGTGCCAGCAGCGAGTGGGGGGCTACTACCTACAATGAGCAGTTCTTC. Translating gives CASSEWGATTYNEQFF.

This clonotype has only one observation. The rearrangement links TRBV5-5 to TRBJ2-5; D possibly corresponds to TRBD2 (6 bases). Trimming left V 4 bases short and J 0 bases short, with 13 bases between. The CDR3 sequence is 15 residues long. Germline lookup yields CDR1 SGHKS and CDR2 YYEKEE (reference sequence). The chain's CDR3 is CASSAGPANQETQYF. The CDR3 DNA sequence: TGTGCCAGCAGCGCGGGGCCAGCCAACCAAGAGACCCAGTACTTC.

This chain connects TRBV6-5 to TRBJ2-7; no reliable D call. V was clipped by 6 bases and J by 0 bases, with 9 bases between them. Germline V gives CDR1 MNHEY, CDR2 SVGAGI. This CDR3 comprises 13 residues. The DNA for the CDR3 is TGTGCCAGCAGATACCCGGGCTCCTACGAGCAGTACTTC. It encodes CASRYPGSYEQYF.

The chain couples TRBV29-1 to TRBJ2-4; no definite D call. Trimming took off 6 bases at V and 1 base at J, with 13 bases between the two ends. Germline V lookup: CDR1 SQVTM, CDR2 ANQGSEA. CDR3 length: 14 residues. The CDR3 loop is CSVARVGAKNIQYF. The DNA of the CDR3 is TGCAGCGTAGCCCGGGTGGGCGCCAAAAACATTCAGTACTTC.

This clonotype was recorded a few times. The chain has TRBV7-6 and TRBJ1-1; 9 bases fit TRBD1. J lost 7 bases, V lost 0 bases, and 12 bases had no gene match. The CDR3 sequence is 17 residues long. Germline V CDR1 and CDR2: SGHVS, FNYEAQ. CDR3 loop: CASSLATGGAFILEAFF. The CDR3 DNA follows: TGTGCCAGCAGCTTAGCCACAGGGGGCGCCTTCATACTTGAAGCTTTCTTT. The variable domain in full, completed from reference TRBV7-6 and TRBJ1-1, reads GAGVSQSPRYKVTKRGQDVALRCDPISGHVSLYWYRQALGQGPEFLTYFNYEAQQDKSGLPNDRFSAERPEGSISTLTIQRTEQRDSAMYRCASSLATGGAFILEAFFGQGTRLTVV.

The gene calls are TRBV19 and TRBJ2-1; 12 bases are a match to TRBD2. The V gene end was trimmed by 7 bases and the J gene end by 10 bases; junction bases not matched to a gene: 8. The length of the CDR3 is 14 residues. CDR1 and CDR2 from the germline V gene are LNHDA and SQIVND (reference sequence). The CDR3 region has the DNA TGTGCCAGTACTCGACTAGCGGGAGTCGGCGAGCAGTTCTTC. This encodes CASTRLAGVGEQFF.